Following are 12 T cell receptor beta chains from one sample sequenced in a study of beta chain features in type 1 diabetes listed by TCRdb under 2018. Library generation was performed with the immunoSEQ multiplex PCR assay. All of the isolated RNA was reverse transcribed with the High Capacity cDNA Reverse Transcription Kit, so expressed TCRB transcripts were sequenced. Imported from immuneACCESS, the table was reduced by TCRdb to in-frame sequences with V and J called. These copies leave out some clones; in studies compared against another copy, an unresolved V gene accounts for under half, and the cause of the remainder is not known. The sample table contains roughly 400,000 clones; only one count was recorded for approximately 15% of them. The top ten constitute around 0.039% of the sample. Sequenced sample: naive CD4+ T cells from blood. The cell subset or site label corresponds to: true naive CD4+ T cells. The receptors shown here come from a man under 40 in good health.

Only a few counts were recorded for this clone. Other DNA sequences in this specimen translate into the identical CDR3. The V call is TRBV5-1, the J call TRBJ2-3, with D tentatively TRBD1 or TRBD2 (6 bases each). Trimming left V 3 bases short and J 2 bases short, with 13 bases between. This CDR3 region has 15 residues. The germline CDR1 and CDR2 sequences are SGHRS and YFSETQ. This CDR3 is CASSSGGASTDTQYF. In nucleotides, the CDR3 is TGCGCCAGCAGCTCCGGGGGCGCATCCACAGATACGCAGTATTTT.

The sample holds a few counts of this clone. The chain recombines TRBV27 with TRBJ2-5; 14 bases are shared with TRBD2. This CDR3 is 18 amino acids long. Per the germline V gene, CDR1 is MNHEY and CDR2 is SMNVEV (reference sequence). After removal of 5 bases from V and 1 base from J, the junction contained 9 bases not matched to a gene. The CDR3 bases are TGTGCCAGCAGTGCAAGGGGGACTAGCGGGAGACTCCAAGAGACCCAGTACTTC. Translating it yields CASSARGTSGRLQETQYF.

There are many counts of this clone. This chain's CDR3 is CSVFPRSSGYNEQFF. The CDR3 DNA is TGCAGCGTTTTCCCCCGATCTAGCGGGTATAATGAGCAGTTCTTC. The chain combines TRBV29-1 with TRBJ2-1, with 8 bases aligning to TRBD2. Per germline, CDR1 SQVTM and CDR2 ANQGSEA. This CDR3 spans 15 amino acids. With 5 bases clipped from V and 7 bases from J, the junction kept 13 bases outside the gene matches.

To note about this clone: Additional DNA sequences in this sample encode the identical CDR3. The rearrangement uses TRBV20-1 and TRBJ2-7; a weak D match, TRBD1 (5 bases). The V gene's germline CDR1 is DFQATT and CDR2 SNEGSKA (reference sequence). The CDR3 length is 11 residues. The germline V and J ends were trimmed by 6 bases and 4 bases, with 10 bases remaining between them. Here the CDR3 DNA reads TGCAGTGCCTCAGACAGTTACGAGCAGTACTTC. Protein sequence: CSASDSYEQYF.

This clone came up a few times. The CDR3 spells CASSLAAGQVEQYF. CDR3 sequence (DNA): TGTGCCAGCAGCTTAGCGGCAGGTCAGGTCGAGCAGTACTTC. The genes are TRBV7-9 and TRBJ2-7, with D unclear. The CDR3 extends over 14 amino acids. V was shortened by 0 bases and J by 6 bases, with 12 bases between the two germline ends. In germline, CDR1 is SEHNR, CDR2 FQNEAQ (reference sequence).

This chain joins TRBV18 and TRBJ1-2; D call uncertain. With 8 bases removed from V and 8 bases from J, the gap between germline ends came to 18 bases. This CDR3 is 13 amino acids long. CDR1 is KGHSH, CDR2 LQKENI, per germline. The CDR3 here is CASRNQEESGYTF. The CDR3 DNA reads TGTGCCAGCCGTAACCAGGAGGAGTCCGGCTACACCTTC.

CDR3: CASSARNYGYTF. For the CDR3, the DNA is TGTGCCAGCAGCGCCAGAAACTATGGCTACACCTTC. The V call is TRBV7-9, the J call TRBJ1-2; D call uncertain. Germline V gives CDR1 SEHNR, CDR2 FQNEAQ (reference sequence). This CDR3 is 12 amino acids long. V gave up 5 bases and J gave up 2 bases, with 6 bases separating them.

The chain couples TRBV11-3 to TRBJ2-1, with D tentatively TRBD2 (5 bases). Per the germline V gene, CDR1 is SGHNT and CDR2 is YENEEA. The CDR3 is made up of 15 amino acids. V gave up 3 bases and J gave up 1 base, with 10 bases separating them. The CDR3 sequence is CASSFLRGSYNEQFF. The CDR3 DNA reads TGTGCCAGCAGCTTTCTACGGGGATCCTACAATGAGCAGTTCTTC.

V usage is TRBV7-9 and J usage is TRBJ1-2; D not certain. V was pared by 1 base and J by 5 bases, with 8 bases between. The CDR3 length is 13 residues. Germline-derived CDR1 and CDR2 are SEHNR and FQNEAQ (reference sequence). The CDR3 DNA follows: TGTGCCAGCAGCTTAGTTGGGGATTATGGCTACACCTTC. Translation: CASSLVGDYGYTF.

This clone showed up just a few times. The V call is TRBV11-2, the J call TRBJ2-7; D is perhaps TRBD1 or TRBD2 (6 bases each). Germline loops: CDR1 SGHAT, CDR2 FQNNGV. V gave up 3 bases and J gave up 5 bases, with 23 bases separating them. This CDR3 is built from 17 residues. The CDR3 reads CASSFRGAQQGHHEQYF. The CDR3 region has the DNA TGTGCCAGCAGCTTTAGGGGGGCCCAACAGGGTCACCACGAGCAGTACTTC.

The genes are TRBV30 and TRBJ1-2; D is perhaps TRBD1 (5 bases). The CDR3 has 15 amino acids. Trimming removed 2 bases from V and 7 bases from J, with 20 bases in between. Germline-derived CDR1 and CDR2 are GTSNPN and SVGIG (reference sequence). As DNA, the CDR3 is TGTGCCTGGAGTAGGAGGGGAACTATGGTTCGTGGCTACACCTTC. Translated, it gives CAWSRRGTMVRGYTF.

The chain uses TRBV7-9 and TRBJ2-1, with D uncertain. Germline V gene data show CDR1 as SEHNR and CDR2 as FQNEAQ (reference sequence). V lost 1 base and J 8 bases, leaving 9 bases between the germline ends. CDR3 length: 13 amino acids. The CDR3 here is CASSLETGDEQFF. CDR3 DNA sequence: TGTGCCAGCAGCTTAGAGACTGGCGATGAGCAGTTCTTC.